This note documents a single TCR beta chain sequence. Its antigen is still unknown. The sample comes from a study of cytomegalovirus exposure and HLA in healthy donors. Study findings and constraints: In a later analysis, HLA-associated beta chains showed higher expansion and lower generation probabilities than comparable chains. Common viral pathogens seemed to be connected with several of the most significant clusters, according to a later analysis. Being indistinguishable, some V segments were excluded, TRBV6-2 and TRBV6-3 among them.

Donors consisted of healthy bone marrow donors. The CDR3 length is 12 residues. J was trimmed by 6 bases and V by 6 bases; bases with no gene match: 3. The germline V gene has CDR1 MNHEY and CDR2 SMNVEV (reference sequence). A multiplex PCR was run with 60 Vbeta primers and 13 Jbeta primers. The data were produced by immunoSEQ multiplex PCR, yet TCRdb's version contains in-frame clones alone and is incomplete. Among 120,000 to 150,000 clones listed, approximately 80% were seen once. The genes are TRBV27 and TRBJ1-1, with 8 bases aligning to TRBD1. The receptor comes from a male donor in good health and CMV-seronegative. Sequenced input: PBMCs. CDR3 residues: CASSMTGAEAFF. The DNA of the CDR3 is TGTGCCAGCAGCATGACAGGGGCTGAAGCTTTCTTT.